This T cell receptor beta chain was sequenced in a study of T cell clonality in common variable immunodeficiency (dated by TCRdb to the mid-2010s). Results the study describes overall, beyond this receptor: Correlations between repertoire features and clinical complications were limited by patient heterogeneity within the CVID cohort. TCRbeta clonality was higher in CVID subjects than in healthy controls (t-test p = 0.018), and the increase was most characteristic of about a third of subjects. The authors noted that sequencing repertoires of T cell subpopulations would be needed to clarify what caused the increased clonality in CVID. Healthy controls shared more TCRbeta clones with each other than CVID subjects shared among themselves (p < 0.0001). Reportedly, TCRbeta sequences from CVID had fewer deletions and N-nucleotide insertions, and highly modified clones with 13 or more V deletions were absent from CVID. Even though DNA input was the same, control samples had an average of about 80,000 unique sequences each, compared with about 32,000 in CVID samples.

Equivalent amounts of genomic DNA from CVID and control samples were used as sequencing input. For every sample, a 60 bp segment covering the rearranged TCRbeta CDR3 region was amplified and then sequenced. The immunoSEQ assay, a bias-corrected multiplex PCR combined with high-throughput sequencing, was used to amplify TCRbeta. On the study's bioinformatics: Every unique nucleotide sequence was considered a clone and was annotated with V, D and J genes, copy number and frequency. Sequences were labeled productive if in frame, and non-productive if out of frame or containing stop codons. As previously described, clonality was computed from Shannon's entropy. The predicted amino acid sequences of productive clones were used to derive mean CDR3 Kyte-Doolittle hydropathy. Scaled V gene usage was hierarchically clustered using Manhattan distance and complete linkage with the R hclust function. Sharing of clones by CDR3 amino acid sequence was evaluated through resampling of 12 repertoires per group over 100 rounds. The repertoires were searched for around 70 published EBV-specific and 245 published CMV-specific TCRbeta sequences. Two CVID samples yielding fewer than 10,000 sequences were excluded from analysis, leaving over 35 CVID repertoires. TCRdb took this table from immuneACCESS and kept in-frame rearrangements with V and J called. Such tables lack part of the clones; where checked against another copy, unresolved V genes explain under half of the gap, and the rest is unexplained. That table gives V, J and clone size, and the DNA gave D and trimming. The sample features 30,000 to 35,000 clones, and none is a singleton. The ten largest account for roughly 4% of the sample.

The CDR3 runs 14 amino acids, cysteine and phenylalanine included. The CDR3 was read in part: 33 bases, with the frame set at base 1. The germline V gene (reference sequence) provides CDR1 SEHNR and CDR2 FQNEAQ. Concerning this clone: This receptor's antigen is unknown. The junction differs from germline at one of its ends, possibly a read error. The DNA ends 3 residues before the CDR3 does, and the rest of the CDR3 is filled in from the germline J gene.

Most CVID patients and most healthy controls were of Caucasian heritage. From each donor, about 5 to 8.5 ml of heparinized peripheral whole blood was collected. Genomic DNA from adults with common variable immune deficiency (CVID) and from healthy adult controls was the source for sequencing TCRbeta CDR3 repertoires. The control group comprised approximately 22 healthy adult volunteers, roughly 12 female and about 10 male, aged roughly 23 to 66 years with a mean age of approximately 31. Diluted blood was density-centrifuged over Hypaque 1077 or Ficoll-Paque to isolate peripheral blood mononuclear cells. Genomic DNA was obtained from unsorted mononuclear cells through either Qiagen column purification or a centrifugation-based method.

The rearrangement joined TRBV7-9 to TRBJ2-5; the junction holds 8 bases that match TRBD1. Sequencing input: peripheral blood mononuclear cells. The sequence was collected from a person aged 18 to 75 in good health. The CDR3 corresponds to CSSSLDRGGETQYF. CDR3 DNA, as far as it was read: TGTTCCAGCAGCTTAGACAGGGGTGGCGAGACC.